This T cell receptor beta chain was sequenced during a study of read filtering for tumor transcriptome and immune sequencing (dated by TCRdb to 2020 to 2021). About the investigation overall: The cohort consisted of approximately 17 male and under 15 female patients, with a mean age of around 66 years and an age range of roughly 47 to 85. The study compared TCR repertoires from targeted immune repertoire sequencing and bulk whole-transcriptome sequencing run on the same bone marrow samples. Under revised international staging, about 8 patients fell into R-ISS I, approximately 15 into R-ISS II and 7 into R-ISS III. Whole-transcriptome libraries were prepared with the TruSeq RNA Access Library Prep Kit after DNase treatment. A main aim was a read-filtering strategy for immune repertoire data, specifically whether clonotypes supported by a single read should be removed. Per sample, about 4.05 to 10.27 million TCR-region mapped reads were obtained with IR-seq, compared with only roughly 80 to 1273 with RNA-seq.

The sample holds many counts of this clonotype. Its antigen specificity is not known. No per-base quality is available; no much larger clone lies one base away. V is pared back by 1 base and J by 0 bases, with 10 bases lying between the germline termini. CDR1 and CDR2, per the germline V gene, are SGHTA and FQGTGA. The CDR3 numbers 16 residues from cysteine through phenylalanine. The CDR3 DNA has 48 bases and is translated from base 1. Findings and caveats that apply to the study as a whole: Single-read clonotypes made up roughly four fifths of clonotypes but approximately 3.5% of total reads in IR-seq, and under 75% of clonotypes and about 45% of reads in RNA-seq. The sorted CD138-negative fraction was composed of a mixed bone marrow immune population rather than of purified T cells. IR-seq captured clonotypes at much higher depth and more reliably than RNA-seq, and smaller IR-seq throughput sufficed to identify most shared clonotypes. When single-read clonotypes were removed, the proportions of shared clonotypes in IR-seq and RNA-seq correlated more strongly.

The Immunoverse kit was used to build TCR libraries from roughly 370 ng RNA, with molecular barcoded adaptors covering alpha/delta and beta/gamma chains. TCR library preparation used the same RNA that was used for transcriptome sequencing. Sequencing of the TCR libraries was done on an Illumina HiSeq 4000 with 2 x 150 cycles. From the authors' description of their analysis: TCR reads were aligned to human V, D, J and C references and assembled into CDR3 clonotypes with MiXCR, including quality filtering and error correction. The tcR package in R was used for analysis of clonotype counts and gene usage diversity. For inspection of raw mapping reads, RNA-seq reads were mapped by STAR aligner version 2.5.3a onto GRCh37 of the human genome. To test the effect of sequencing depth on detected clonotypes, IR-seq fastq files were randomly downsampled using Seqtk 1.3. TCRdb passed the public sequencing reads through fastp at Q25 and MiXCR, retaining productive beta sequences. For every CDR3 protein sequence, its rows merge into one entry that carries the most common genes and DNA. The V and J calls and clone size are TCRdb's, not the authors'. Recorded for this sample are around 50,000 distinct CDR3 sequences; 9% to 15% of them occurred a single time. 16% of the sample rests with the top ten.

Bone marrow was sampled from every patient at the time of active disease. Bone marrow mononuclear cells were isolated by Ficoll-Hypaque density gradient centrifugation. Myeloma plasma cells were removed and CD138-negative cells were obtained by negative selection following labeling with CD138 magnetic microbeads on a MACS separator. The purity of the isolated cells was checked by flow cytometry with CD138 antibodies on an Attune NxT. Total RNA was extracted with TRIzol reagent and quantified with a NanoDrop spectrophotometer. Paired RNA-seq and IR-seq were performed on the CD138-negative bone marrow sample of each patient.

The sequence was collected from a donor aged 40 or over with multiple myeloma. The chain employs TRBV7-3 and TRBJ1-3, with no confident D gene call. The specimen was a population of CD138-negative cells sorted from bone marrow. The label giving this sample's cell subset or site can be read as: bone marrow mononuclear cells depleted of CD138+ plasma/myeloma cells by negative magnetic selection. At the DNA level, the sequence is TGTGCCAGCAGCTTAAATAGCGCGAGCTCTGGAAACACCATATATTTT. Its coded protein is CASSLNSASSGNTIYF.